The 5 T cell receptor beta chains in this list originate from one sample, sequenced in a study of early T cells in non-severe SARS-CoV-2 infection (dated by TCRdb to about 2021). Library method: 5' RACE. Sequenced on a NextSeq 500. TCRdb reran the public reads through fastp at Q25 and MiXCR, keeping productive beta chains. Here each entry gathers all rows of one CDR3 protein and keeps the most common genes and DNA. Recorded for this sample are under 75,000 distinct CDR3 sequences; 13% of them occurred a single time. The ten biggest clones cover about 7.7% of the sample. Sequencing was done on a sample of whole blood. All receptors come from an adult who was a healthcare worker with PCR-confirmed SARS-CoV-2 infection or an uninfected control (not recorded which).

The chain couples TRBV29-1 to TRBJ1-2; D unresolved. CDR1 is SQVTM and CDR2 is ANQGSEA in the germline V gene. The CDR3 is made up of 11 amino acids. Here the CDR3 reads CSASANYGYTF. The CDR3 DNA reads as TGCAGTGCTTCGGCTAACTATGGCTACACCTTC.

In DNA form, the CDR3 reads TGTGCCAGCAGTTACAGGGACTCCTCCTACAATGAGCAGTTCTTC. It yields the protein CASSYRDSSYNEQFF. The genes are TRBV6-5 and TRBJ2-1, with a weak D call TRBD2 (6 bases). CDR3 size: 15 residues. Germline V lookup: CDR1 MNHEY, CDR2 SVGAGI. V lost 2 bases to trimming and J lost 0 bases, with 8 bases between them.

This clonotype was counted between two and nine times. The rearrangement links TRBV6-5 to TRBJ2-3; D ambiguous. CDR3 length equals 17 residues. Per germline, CDR1 MNHEY and CDR2 SVGAGI. The germline V and J ends were trimmed by 2 bases and 2 bases, with 17 bases remaining between them. The CDR3 nucleotides read TGTGCCAGCAGTTACACCAATCCCTCCGGACCCACAGATACGCAGTATTTT. It translates to CASSYTNPSGPTDTQYF.

The chain couples TRBV5-1 to TRBJ2-5; no definite D call. Trimming pared 2 bases from V and 5 bases from J, leaving 10 bases between. There are 13 residues in the CDR3. Germline-derived CDR1 and CDR2 are SGHRS and YFSETQ. The CDR3 loop reads CASSFTSVETQYF. In DNA form, the CDR3 reads TGCGCCAGCAGCTTTACCAGCGTCGAGACCCAGTACTTC.

The rearrangement links TRBV7-2 to TRBJ2-7; D not certain. This CDR3 spans 13 amino acids. CDR1 is SGHTA, CDR2 FQGNSA, per germline. V was shortened by 5 bases and J by 5 bases, with 13 bases between the two germline ends. The CDR3 loop reads CASSEYRANEQYF. CDR3 nucleotide sequence: TGTGCCAGCAGCGAGTACCGGGCCAACGAGCAGTACTTC.